This T cell receptor beta chain is drawn from a study of regulatory T cells in long-lasting Graves disease (dated by TCRdb to about 2021). Describing the broader study: Antithyroid drugs had been taken for less than 3 months by newly diagnosed Graves' disease patients. Persistent Graves' disease patients were compared with newly diagnosed Graves' disease patients by peripheral blood TCR sequencing and RNA sequencing. The study was registered as a clinical trial and conducted in China. A total of about 33 samples underwent TCR sequencing, from roughly 13 patients with persistent Graves' disease and roughly 20 patients with newly diagnosed Graves' disease. The investigation overall reported the following: The authors acknowledged the small sample size as a limitation that may reduce accuracy. A larger number of public clonotypes was shared among persistent patients (around 2,700) than among newly diagnosed patients (roughly 980). Only the TCR beta chain was sequenced and analyzed. Peripheral blood alone was examined, since thyroid tissue, which constituted the primary lesion, could not be accessed. Compared with newly diagnosed patients, persistent Graves' disease patients had lower TCR Shannon entropy and fewer highly expanded clones, which suggests clonal expansion. Preferential use of TRBV28, TRBJ1-2 and TRBJ2-5 was observed in persistent disease, whereas TRBV20-1 and TRBJ2-1 were favored in newly diagnosed disease.

Note on this clonotype: Its antigen remains undetermined. Qualities for individual bases were not recorded, and no much larger clone is one base off.

Trimmed from V: 1 base; trimmed from J: 2 bases; junction bases lacking a gene match: 4. The CDR3, cysteine through phenylalanine, is 16 amino acids long. Just CDR3 DNA is preserved here, 48 bases in frame from base 1. CDR1 is given as DFQATT and CDR2 as SNEGSKA, both from the germline V gene (reference sequence). Receptors were amplified or captured by multiplex PCR. Reads for this sample came from an Illumina HiSeq 4000. To build TCR beta libraries, CDR3 regions were amplified by Arm-PCR using iRepertoire HTBI primers. Before sequencing, the PCR products went through gel purification. In the original analysis: Across samples, roughly 60 TRBV and 13 to 15 TRBJ segments were identified and used for gene usage analysis of CDR3 amino acid clonotypes. COPE and FqMerger were used to merge filtered high-quality paired reads into contigs. BLAST was used to align contigs to IMGT TRBV, TRBD and TRBJ reference genes, and CDR3 was defined according to IMGT. Highly expanded clones were defined as clonotypes with a frequency above 0.1%. Repertoire diversity was measured by Shannon entropy, and V-J evenness by the Gini coefficient. A clonotype was considered public if more than one individual shared it. TCRdb reprocessed the public reads (quality trimming at Q25 with fastp, clone calling with MiXCR) and kept in-frame beta chains. Rows merge per CDR3 protein into single entries with the most common DNA and genes. What appears here as the V and J calls and clone size reflects TCRdb's work, not the paper's. The sample table lists a few hundred thousand distinct CDR3 sequences, around 11% of them with a count of one. The ten most abundant clones make up approximately 20% of the sample.

This specimen's time point label, interpreted: newly diagnosed GD, antithyroid drugs for less than 3 months. For both TCR sequencing and RNA sequencing, RNA was extracted from PBMCs in TRIzol. Graves' disease was diagnosed according to American Thyroid Association guidelines. Recruitment of patients was carried out at an endocrinology department in Xi'an, China. From each patient, around 8.3 milliliters of peripheral blood was collected into an EDTA anticoagulant tube. Ficoll Paque Plus density gradient separation was used to isolate PBMCs, and no further T cell sorting was performed. RNA quality was checked with an Agilent 2100 Bioanalyzer and agarose gel, and concentration with a NanoDrop 2000. These same data were also listed under a study on T cells in Graves' hyperthyroidism and ophthalmopathy. Per that second paper: Stable Graves' hyperthyroidism was defined as no progression to ophthalmopathy during 18 months of follow-up. Hyperthyroidism patients were newly diagnosed, with disease duration under 2 months, and aged 18 to 65 years. The study excluded patients with uncontrolled infections, other autoimmune diseases, pregnancy or lactation. Diagnoses were established on the basis of clinical symptoms, serum thyroxine and TRAb, thyroid ultrasound, and orbital computed tomography. For the first round of RT-PCR on the TCR CDR3, the HTBI primer set was used together with the Qiagen OneStep RT-PCR kit. Most expanded thyroid clonotypes (frequency above 0.001) were also detected in blood, suggesting blood repertoires may reflect thyroid immune responses. In cross-validation, a model built on a 13 V-J signature told ophthalmopathy apart from stable hyperthyroidism with under 90% sensitivity and roughly 83% specificity, and in testing the same model reached 80%/75%. During validation, the model predicted progression to ophthalmopathy a median of around six months ahead of onset, with around 71% sensitivity and 72% to 80% specificity. To identify TCR V-J signatures that set the groups apart, the researchers used a discovery cohort of more than 95 patients, made up of roughly 45 with Graves' ophthalmopathy and 57 with stable Graves' hyperthyroidism. Whether ophthalmopathy could be predicted prospectively was tested in an independent validation cohort made up of roughly 19 hyperthyroidism patients plus 17 patients who later progressed to ophthalmopathy. For training and testing, the approximately 92 patients in the discovery cohort were randomly divided in a 7:3 ratio. In addition, the study compared T-cell repertoires in thyroid tissue and in blood from about 6 Graves' hyperthyroidism patients. After blood sampling, hyperthyroidism patients were treated with methimazole at a starting dose of 30 mg daily, and ophthalmopathy patients were treated with high-dose intravenous methylprednisolone. A second multiplex PCR round built the libraries, followed by size selection and purification. Libraries were sequenced paired-end with 100 bp reads on an Illumina HiSeq2000. SOAPnuke was used to process the raw data, with reads discarded if the reads contained adapters or uncalled bases, had a mean Phred below 15, or lacked an exact constant-primer or identifier match. COPE v1.2.5 was used to merge the high-quality paired reads, and each unique nucleotide sequence was defined as a clonotype. MiTCR v1.1 was used to align the clonotypes against IMGT TRBV, TRBD and TRBJ reference segments. The analysis included only V-J combinations with a frequency above 0.0001, which together covered roughly 99% of the repertoires. The TCS score was defined as the ratio of F50 (clonal expansion) to E x V (chaos), calculated using BLOSUM62-based TCRdist between CDR3 peptides within each V-J. Welch's t-statistics and random forest reduced around 520 V-J features to roughly 13, which were used in a naive Bayes classifier (R e1071). No statistical method was used to set the sample size in advance, and investigators knew the group allocation. TCR Vbeta CDR3 sequencing of 130 to 150 peripheral blood samples (approximately 44 ophthalmopathy, around 80 hyperthyroidism and roughly 17 progressor patients) is reported in the paper.

The sequence was collected from a woman aged 18-29 years with Graves disease. Donor details come from another sample of the same person, matched by shared clones. The specimen was peripheral blood mononuclear cells (PBMCs), collected at new diagnosis, from a patient treated with antithyroid drugs. The chain is made from TRBV20-1 and TRBJ2-7; TRBD2 fits 14 bases in the junction. The CDR3 sequence is CSARGTSGRITYEQYF. The nucleotide sequence is given as TGCAGTGCTAGAGGGACTAGCGGGAGGATAACCTACGAGCAGTACTTC.